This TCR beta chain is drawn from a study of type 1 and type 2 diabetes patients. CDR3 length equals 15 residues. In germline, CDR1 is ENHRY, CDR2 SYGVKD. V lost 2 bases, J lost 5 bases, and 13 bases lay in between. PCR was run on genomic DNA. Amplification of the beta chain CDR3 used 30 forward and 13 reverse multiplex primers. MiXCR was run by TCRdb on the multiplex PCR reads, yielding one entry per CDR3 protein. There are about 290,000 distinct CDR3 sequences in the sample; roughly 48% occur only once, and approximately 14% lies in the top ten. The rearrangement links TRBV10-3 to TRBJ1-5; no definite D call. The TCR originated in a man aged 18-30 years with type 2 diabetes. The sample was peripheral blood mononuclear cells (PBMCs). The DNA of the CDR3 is TGTGCCATCAGTGAGGGAGGGCAGCTCGATCAGCCCCAGCATTTT. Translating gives CAISEGGQLDQPQHF.